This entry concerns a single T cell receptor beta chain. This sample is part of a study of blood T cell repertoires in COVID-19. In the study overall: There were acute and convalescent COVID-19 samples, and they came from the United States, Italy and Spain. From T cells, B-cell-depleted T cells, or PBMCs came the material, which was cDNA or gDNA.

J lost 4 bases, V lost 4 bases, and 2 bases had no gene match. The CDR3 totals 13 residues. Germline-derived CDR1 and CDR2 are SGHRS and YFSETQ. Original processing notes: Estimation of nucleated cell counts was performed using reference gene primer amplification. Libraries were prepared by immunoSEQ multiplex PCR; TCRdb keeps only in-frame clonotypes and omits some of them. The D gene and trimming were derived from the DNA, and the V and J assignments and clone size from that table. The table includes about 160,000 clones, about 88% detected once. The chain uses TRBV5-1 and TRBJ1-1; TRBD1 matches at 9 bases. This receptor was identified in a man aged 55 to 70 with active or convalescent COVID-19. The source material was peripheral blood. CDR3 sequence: CASSPGQGTEAFF. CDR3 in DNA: TGCGCCAGCAGCCCGGGACAGGGCACTGAAGCTTTCTTT.